This T cell receptor (beta chain) was identified in a study of response to subunit inactivated influenza vaccine (dated by TCRdb to 2016 to 2018). About the study as a whole: To follow how T cells responded to a trivalent subunit inactivated influenza vaccine, the researchers relied on deep quantitative profiling of the T cell receptor repertoire.

Counted from cysteine to phenylalanine, this CDR3 has 14 amino acids. The sequence is cut down to CDR3 DNA, 42 bases in frame from base 1. The trim is 0 bases for V and 3 bases for J, with a gap of 9 bases between the germline ends. Via the germline V gene, CDR1 is ENHRY and CDR2 SYGVKD. The study at large found these results: According to the authors, only a limited number of new T cells may be recruited by each seasonal influenza vaccination.

The library relied on RT-PCR. Sequencing relied on an Illumina HiSeq 2500. TCRdb itself trimmed the public reads at Q25 with fastp, ran MiXCR and retained productive beta chains. All rows with the same CDR3 protein become a single entry with the most common DNA and genes. A total of around 520,000 distinct CDR3 sequences appear in this sample, about 12% of them only once. The ten largest clones represent more than 8.5% of the sample. A word on this clonotype: The specificity of this receptor is unknown. No per-base quality is available; no much larger clone lies one base away.

The sequenced sample was PBMCs from blood, obtained on the day of vaccination. The chain is assembled from TRBV10-3 and TRBJ2-7, with TRBD1 tentatively as D gene (7 bases match). This TCR derives from a man over 45 who received an inactivated influenza vaccine. Donor details come from another sample of the same person, matched by shared clones. The CDR3 corresponds to CAISESQGGYEQYF. The nucleotide sequence reads TGTGCCATCAGTGAGTCTCAGGGGGGCTACGAGCAGTACTTC.